The 5 T cell receptor gamma chains reported below all come from one sample, sequenced in a study of gamma-delta T cells after stem cell transplantation. TCRdb called clones anew from the RT-PCR reads with CATT. The sample contains about 210 gamma-chain clones, over 15% of which appear only once. Specimen: gamma-delta T cells. Receptor source: a human donor. It is not recorded whose cells these are; they may come from a transplant donor.

In this sample, this clone is large (0.1 to 1%). The germline gene is not matched at one end of the junction; a read error may be the cause. This specimen includes other DNA sequences encoding the same CDR3. V and J are TRGV9 and TRGJP. The J gene comes from matching the DNA to germline here; TCRdb lacks it. Germline values: CDR1 GITISATS, CDR2 ISYDGTV (reference sequence). The CDR3 loop spans 22 amino acids. This CDR3 is CALWEVQGVQRSRELGKKIKVF. For the CDR3, the DNA is TGTGCCTTGTGGGAGGTGCAAGGGGTGCAACGGAGCCGGGAGTTGGGTAAAAAAATCAAGGTATTT.

Regarding this clone: Since a much larger clone is just one base distant, this may be a read error. This sample includes further DNA sequences coding for the same CDR3. J gene calling gave no result, while the V gene is TRGV9. The length of the CDR3 is 13 residues. Germline loops: CDR1 GITISATS, CDR2 ISYDGTV (reference sequence). In nucleotides, the CDR3 is TGTGCCTTGTGGGAGACGAATTATTATAAGAAGCTCTTT. Translating gives CALWETNYYKKLF.

This clone qualifies as large (0.1 to 1%). This sequence may be a read error, since a much larger clone differs from it by one base. This same CDR3 is encoded by further DNA sequences in the sample. This chain joins TRGV9 and TRGJP. TCRdb records no J gene; here it was assigned by comparing the DNA to germline. The CDR3 covers 16 residues. Germline CDR1 and CDR2: GITISATS and ISYDGTV (reference sequence). V trimming: 2 bases; J trimming: 3 bases; junction bases outside the gene matches: 1. The CDR3 sequence is CALWEAQELGKKIKVF. The CDR3 nucleotides read TGTGCCTTGTGGGAGGCGCAAGAGTTGGGCAAAAAAATCAAGGTATTT.

This clone was found a few times. A much bigger clone sits one base away, suggesting this may be a read error. The chain couples TRGV9 to TRGJP. TCRdb leaves out the J gene; it was filled in here by matching the DNA to germline. The germline CDR1 and CDR2 sequences are GITISATS and ISYDGTV (reference sequence). With 0 bases clipped from V and 6 bases from J, the junction kept 2 bases outside the gene matches. The CDR3 spans 16 residues. The CDR3 DNA reads TGTGCCTTGTGGGAGGTGACAGAGTTGGGCAAAAAAATCAAGGTATTT. Amino acid sequence: CALWEVTELGKKIKVF.

This clone showed up just a few times. A read error is possible here, since a much larger clone lies one base away. The sample contains more than one DNA sequence encoding this CDR3. The rearrangement links TRGV9 to TRGJP. TCRdb carries no J gene annotation; the J gene was assigned here by matching the DNA with germline. The CDR3 length is 16 residues. Looked up from germline, CDR1 is GITISATS and CDR2 is ISYDGTV (reference sequence). The ends lost 0 bases at V and 7 bases at J; junction bases unmatched: 3. CDR3 DNA sequence: TGTGCCTTGTGGGAGGTGCTCGAGTTGGGCAAAAAAATCAAGGTATTT. Protein: CALWEVLELGKKIKVF.